Listed below are T cell receptor beta chains from one sample, sequenced in a study of cytomegalovirus exposure and HLA in healthy donors. Only in-frame clones appear in the TCRdb table, and some are missing; sequencing was by immunoSEQ multiplex PCR. The sample lists 100,000 to 150,000 clones, approximately 65% occurring once. The sequencing input was PBMCs. These receptors all stem from a man aged 18 to 29 in good health and CMV-seronegative. Each CDR3 is given with its conserved first and last residue. The D gene is left open where the match is weak. Clone size is stated in some rows and not others, as once, few, many or a class when expanded.

>-|TRBJ2-7|TRBV2|-
CASQTGGEQYF
TGTGCCAGCCAAACGGGCGGGGAGCAGTACTTC
>once|TRBJ2-1|TRBV29-1|-
CSVERRGGGGGEQFF
TGCAGCGTTGAACGTCGGGGTGGAGGGGGGGGTGAGCAGTTCTTC
>few|TRBJ2-7|TRBV19|TRBD2
CASSPSGSSYEQYF
TGTGCCAGTAGTCCTAGCGGGTCCTCCTACGAGCAGTACTTC
>-|TRBJ2-7|TRBV5-1|-
CASSLNSPYEQYF
TGCGCCAGCAGCTTGAACAGCCCCTACGAGCAGTACTTC
>-|TRBJ2-7|TRBV19|-
CASENQGSSEQYF
TGTGCCAGCGAGAATCAGGGGAGCAGCGAGCAGTACTTC
>few|TRBJ2-4|TRBV10-1|-
CASSGPENIQYF
TGCGCCAGCAGTGGGCCGGAGAACATTCAGTACTTC
>-|TRBJ1-5|TRBV10-3|TRBD1
CAISESRDRDGQPQHF
TGTGCCATCAGTGAGTCCCGGGACAGGGACGGCCAGCCCCAGCATTTT
>-|TRBJ1-5|TRBV28|TRBD1
CASSLGTGRYSNQPQHF
TGTGCCAGCAGTTTAGGGACAGGACGTTATAGCAATCAGCCCCAGCATTTT
>few|TRBJ1-1|TRBV29-1|TRBD1
CSVHIFDRGETEAFF
TGCAGCGTTCACATTTTCGACAGGGGAGAGACTGAAGCTTTCTTT
>few|TRBJ1-5|TRBV5-4|TRBD1
CASSVGTASNQPQHF
TGTGCCAGCAGCGTAGGGACAGCCAGCAATCAGCCCCAGCATTTT
>once|TRBJ2-7|TRBV29-1|-
CSAIDRMRNEQYF
TGCAGCGCCATCGACAGAATGCGTAACGAGCAGTACTTC
>-|TRBJ2-1|TRBV5-4|TRBD2
CASSLSGTGRDEQFF
TGTGCCAGCAGCTTGTCCGGGACCGGGAGGGATGAGCAGTTCTTC
>-|TRBJ1-4|TRBV5-1|-
CASSLAASPGKKLFF
TGCGCCAGCAGCTTGGCAGCGAGTCCAGGGAAAAAACTGTTTTTT
>-|TRBJ2-7|TRBV6-1|TRBD2
CAVAGTSGGVGEQYF
TGTGCCGTCGCGGGGACTAGCGGGGGGGTTGGCGAGCAGTACTTC
>-|TRBJ2-1|TRBV5-4|-
CASSTHWRGFDNEQFF
TGTGCCAGCAGCACCCACTGGCGGGGTTTCGACAATGAGCAGTTCTTC
>-|TRBJ2-2|TRBV18|TRBD2
CASSPRTSGGANTGELFF
TGTGCCAGCTCACCGAGGACTAGCGGGGGTGCGAACACCGGGGAGCTGTTTTTT
>once|TRBJ1-1|TRBV5-1|-
CASSFNRENTEAFF
TGCGCCAGCAGCTTCAACAGGGAAAACACTGAAGCTTTCTTT
>once|TRBJ1-5|TRBV19|TRBD1
CASRTPGQGDQPQHF
TGTGCCAGTAGGACCCCGGGACAGGGAGATCAGCCCCAGCATTTT
>-|TRBJ1-1|TRBV11-2|TRBD1
CASSTTDRAEAFF
TGTGCCAGCAGCACCACGGACAGGGCTGAAGCTTTCTTT
>-|TRBJ1-5|TRBV6-5|TRBD1
CASSSTAGGVNQPQHF
TGTGCCAGCAGTTCCACGGCAGGGGGAGTCAATCAGCCCCAGCATTTT
>few|TRBJ1-5|TRBV7-9|-
CSSSFGNQPQHF
TGTTCCAGCAGCTTCGGTAATCAGCCCCAGCATTTT
>-|TRBJ1-4|TRBV6-6|TRBD1
CASRGTGYNEKLFF
TGTGCCAGCAGGGGGACAGGGTATAATGAAAAACTGTTTTTT
>once|TRBJ2-1|TRBV19|-
CASRPTWSSYNEQFF
TGTGCCAGTAGACCGACTTGGAGCTCCTACAATGAGCAGTTCTTC
>few|TRBJ2-7|TRBV2|TRBD1
CASSEVKEQGRRYEQYF
TGTGCCAGCAGTGAAGTTAAAGAACAGGGGCGCCGGTACGAGCAGTACTTC
>-|TRBJ1-1|TRBV29-1|-
CSVMTGPVAFF
TGCAGCGTCATGACAGGCCCCGTGGCTTTCTTT
>-|TRBJ2-1|TRBV5-4|-
CASSLEGSGEGNEQFF
TGTGCCAGCAGCTTGGAGGGGTCGGGAGAGGGCAATGAGCAGTTCTTC
>once|TRBJ2-7|TRBV19|TRBD1
CASSVGQGHTYEQYF
TGTGCCAGTAGTGTGGGACAGGGGCACACCTACGAGCAGTACTTC
>once|TRBJ1-1|TRBV30|-
CAWAQGLIAEAFF
TGTGCCTGGGCGCAGGGGTTGATAGCTGAAGCTTTCTTT
>-|TRBJ1-6|TRBV4-1|TRBD1
CASSLLPGQEDSPLHF
TGCGCCAGCAGTCTCCTGCCGGGACAGGAGGATTCACCCCTCCACTTT
>-|TRBJ1-1|TRBV27|TRBD1
CASRDRARTEAFF
TGTGCCAGCAGGGACAGGGCGCGCACTGAAGCTTTCTTT
>-|TRBJ2-5|TRBV9|-
CASSVGGGMETQYF
TGTGCCAGCAGCGTAGGGGGGGGCATGGAGACCCAGTACTTC
>few|TRBJ1-4|TRBV4-1|TRBD1
CASSQPPRDRGEKLFF
TGCGCCAGCAGCCAACCCCCCCGGGACAGAGGTGAAAAACTGTTTTTT
>few|TRBJ1-4|TRBV19|TRBD1
CASSPRTGSVEKLFF
TGTGCCAGTAGCCCCCGGACAGGGAGTGTTGAAAAACTGTTTTTT
>-|TRBJ2-7|TRBV7-9|TRBD1
CASSPQVTGVSLFEQYF
TGTGCCAGCAGCCCGCAGGTTACAGGGGTCAGTCTTTTCGAGCAGTACTTC
>-|TRBJ2-7|TRBV5-1|TRBD2
CASSWDSGRNYEQYF
TGCGCCAGCAGCTGGGATAGCGGGAGGAACTACGAGCAGTACTTC
>-|TRBJ1-2|TRBV10-3|-
CAISELGSGYTF
TGTGCCATCAGTGAGTTGGGGAGCGGCTACACCTTC
>-|TRBJ1-2|TRBV7-3|-
CASSSGGSSGYTF
TGTGCCAGCAGCTCGGGAGGGAGTAGTGGCTACACCTTC
>-|TRBJ1-4|TRBV5-4|TRBD1
CASSWTGEEKLFF
TGTGCCAGCAGCTGGACAGGGGAAGAAAAACTGTTTTTT
>-|TRBJ2-7|TRBV7-2|-
CASSSRGSYEQYF
TGTGCCAGCAGCTCACGAGGGTCTTACGAGCAGTACTTC
>-|TRBJ1-1|TRBV28|-
CASSLYRRNTEAFF
TGTGCCAGCAGTTTATACAGACGGAACACTGAAGCTTTCTTT
>-|TRBJ2-5|TRBV5-1|TRBD2
CASSALSGGAQETQYF
TGCGCCAGCAGCGCGCTAAGCGGGGGGGCCCAAGAGACCCAGTACTTC
>few|TRBJ2-7|TRBV5-1|TRBD1
CASSLEWTGDEQYF
TGCGCCAGCAGCTTGGAGTGGACAGGGGACGAGCAGTACTTC
>-|TRBJ2-2|TRBV7-2|TRBD1
CASSVGTGRGGELFF
TGTGCCAGCAGCGTAGGGACAGGGCGGGGCGGGGAGCTGTTTTTT
>-|TRBJ2-2|TRBV6-5|TRBD2
CASSYGSGVTGELFF
TGTGCCAGCAGTTACGGTAGCGGGGTCACCGGGGAGCTGTTTTTT
>-|TRBJ1-4|TRBV18|-
CASSAGQATNEKLFF
TGTGCCAGCTCAGCAGGACAAGCAACTAATGAAAAACTGTTTTTT
>-|TRBJ2-1|TRBV15|TRBD1
CATSRPTGDEQFF
TGTGCCACCAGCAGACCGACAGGGGATGAGCAGTTCTTC
>-|TRBJ2-1|TRBV28|TRBD1
CASSPGTGEDEQFF
TGTGCCAGCAGTCCCGGGACAGGCGAAGATGAGCAGTTCTTC
>-|TRBJ1-1|TRBV28|-
CASSLAGRNTEAFF
TGTGCCAGCAGCCTAGCGGGGAGGAACACTGAAGCTTTCTTT
>-|TRBJ2-7|TRBV25-1|-
CASRDSSSYEQYF
TGTGCCAGCAGGGACAGTAGCTCCTACGAGCAGTACTTC
>few|TRBJ1-2|TRBV11-2|-
CASSLGQNYGYTF
TGTGCCAGCAGCTTAGGGCAGAACTATGGCTACACCTTC
>-|TRBJ2-7|TRBV6-6|-
CASSYGRIGGYEQYF
TGTGCCAGCAGTTACGGTCGCATTGGCGGCTACGAGCAGTACTTC
>-|TRBJ2-7|TRBV6-6|-
CASSYSGTYEQYF
TGTGCCAGCAGTTACTCCGGGACCTACGAGCAGTACTTC
>-|TRBJ1-2|TRBV19|-
CASSIMRGALSSNYGYTF
TGTGCCAGTAGTATTATGAGAGGTGCCCTTTCTTCTAACTATGGCTACACCTTC
>-|TRBJ2-7|TRBV7-2|TRBD2
CASSLERGTTYEQYF
TGTGCCAGCAGCTTAGAGCGGGGCACAACCTACGAGCAGTACTTC
>once|TRBJ1-1|TRBV7-8|-
CASSLKGIPEAFF
TGTGCCAGCAGCTTAAAGGGGATCCCTGAAGCTTTCTTT
>few|TRBJ1-2|TRBV9|TRBD1
CASSVGTVYGYTF
TGTGCCAGCAGCGTTGGGACAGTCTATGGCTACACCTTC
>-|TRBJ2-3|TRBV13|TRBD2
CASSSAGGSTDTQYF
TGTGCCAGCAGCTCAGCGGGGGGGTCCACAGATACGCAGTATTTT
>-|TRBJ2-5|TRBV18|-
CASSPGGSETQYF
TGTGCCAGCTCACCAGGAGGTTCTGAGACCCAGTACTTC
>-|TRBJ1-1|TRBV6-5|TRBD1
CASSSQGQGSAFF
TGTGCCAGCAGTTCCCAGGGACAGGGGAGCGCTTTCTTT
>-|TRBJ2-3|TRBV6-6|-
CASTEMRDTQYF
TGTGCCAGCACCGAGATGAGGGATACGCAGTATTTT